The next 18 T cell receptor beta chains were all read from a single sample in a study of early T cells in non-severe SARS-CoV-2 infection. TCRdb passed the 5' RACE reads through MiXCR, listing each CDR3 protein once. This sample has 70,000 to 95,000 distinct CDR3 sequences; around 11% occur once, and the top ten carry 4% to 5%. Sequencing was carried out using whole blood. These receptors were collected from an adult who was a healthcare worker with PCR-confirmed SARS-CoV-2 infection or an uninfected control (not recorded which).

The chain is built from TRBV4-3 and TRBJ2-7, with D perhaps TRBD2 (6 bases). Trimming left V 1 base short and J 2 bases short, with 12 bases between. This CDR3 is built from 15 residues. Germline CDR1 and CDR2: LGHNA and YSLEER. The CDR3 loop is CASSQGGDSTYEQYF. CDR3 sequence (DNA): TGCGCCAGCAGCCAAGGAGGGGACTCGACCTACGAGCAGTACTTC.

V and J are TRBV7-8 and TRBJ1-3; no firm D call. This CDR3 is built from 16 residues. Deletions cut 2 bases from V and 0 bases from J, with 11 bases between. The germline gives CDR1 SGHVS, CDR2 FQNEAQ. The CDR3 protein is CASSLFGFSSGNTIYF. CDR3 DNA: TGTGCCAGCAGCTTATTTGGGTTCAGCTCTGGAAACACCATATATTTT.

There are a few counts of this clonotype. The CDR3 DNA follows: TGTGCCAGCGGAGGCCGTAGTCAGCCCCAGCATTTT. Amino acid sequence: CASGGRSQPQHF. The rearrangement uses TRBV27 and TRBJ1-5; D is uncertain. CDR3 size: 12 residues. V shed 8 bases and J shed 6 bases, with 11 bases lying between them. The germline V gene has CDR1 MNHEY and CDR2 SMNVEV (reference sequence).

This clonotype has a count of ten or more. This rearrangement joins TRBV7-9 to TRBJ1-1; a possible D gene is TRBD1 (5 bases). Trimming left V 2 bases short and J 4 bases short, with 11 bases between. CDR3 length: 14 residues. Germline V gene lookup returns CDR1 SEHNR and CDR2 FQNEAQ (reference sequence). The CDR3, as DNA: TGTGCCAGCAGCTTATTGGCGGGGGGCACTGAAGCTTTCTTT. It yields the protein CASSLLAGGTEAFF. Together with reference TRBV7-9 and TRBJ1-1, the CDR3 gives the full variable domain: DTGVSQNPRHKITKRGQNVTFRCDPISEHNRLYWYRQTLGQGPEFLTYFQNEAQLEKSRLLSDRFSAERPKGSFSTLEIQRTEQGDSAMYLCASSLLAGGTEAFFGQGTRLTVV.

A note on this clonotype: This sequence may be a read error, since a much larger clone differs from it by one base. The chain uses TRBV6-6 and TRBJ1-5; possibly TRBD1 for D (6 bases). The CDR3 extends over 15 amino acids. CDR1 is MNHNY and CDR2 is SVGAGI in the germline V gene (reference sequence). CDR3 sequence: CASSYQSGGNRPQHF. The CDR3, as DNA: TGTGCCAGCAGTTACCAAAGTGGGGGCAATCGGCCCCAGCATTTT.

Worth noting for this clonotype: An end of the junction differs from the germline gene, which may be a read error. The chain combines TRBV29-1 with TRBJ2-3; 7 nucleotides align to TRBD1. The CDR3 contains 15 residues. Germline CDR1 SQVTM, CDR2 ANQGSEA. CDR3 nucleotides: TGCGGCGTTGCCCGCGGACAGGCCAGCACAGATACGCAGTATTTT. This translates into CGVARGQASTDTQYF.

This clonotype came up many times. The V and J genes are TRBV7-2 and TRBJ2-5; no clear D gene. The CDR3 has 15 residues. Germline V gene lookup returns CDR1 SGHTA and CDR2 FQGNSA. Deletions cut 6 bases from V and 0 bases from J, with 14 bases between. The CDR3 reads CASSFAGPYQETQYF. The CDR3 DNA reads as TGTGCCAGCAGTTTCGCTGGGCCCTACCAAGAGACCCAGTACTTC.

There are a few counts of this clonotype. The genes are TRBV6-5 and TRBJ2-3, with TRBD2 identical over 8 bases. CDR1 and CDR2 (germline): MNHEY, SVGAGI. V shed 6 bases, J shed 2 bases, and the junction held 4 bases outside the gene matches. This CDR3 spans 14 amino acids. DNA for the CDR3: TGTGCCAGCAGCCCGGGGGGGTACACAGATACGCAGTATTTT. This codes for CASSPGGYTDTQYF.

This chain connects TRBV29-1 to TRBJ2-6; D is tentatively TRBD1 or TRBD2 (5 bases each). V lost 7 bases, J lost 2 bases, and 9 bases lay in between. The CDR3 is 13 amino acids. Germline loops: CDR1 SQVTM, CDR2 ANQGSEA. CDR3 nucleotides: TGCAGCGCCGGGACCACTGGGGCCAACGTCCTGACTTTC. Translated: CSAGTTGANVLTF.

To note about this clonotype: Given a much more abundant clone one base away, this may be a read error. This chain uses TRBV20-1 with TRBJ2-2; D may be TRBD2 (6 bases). The CDR3 covers 14 residues. Germline V lookup: CDR1 DFQATT, CDR2 SNEGSKA (reference sequence). The CDR3 sequence is CSASPGPRGGELSF. The DNA for the CDR3 is TGCAGTGCTAGCCCAGGGCCCCGGGGCGGGGAGCTGTCTTTT.

This clonotype was seen ten or more times. The chain combines TRBV7-9 with TRBJ2-5; D gene ambiguous. V lost 6 bases and J lost 1, with 9 bases in between. This CDR3 is built from 13 residues. The germline V gene has CDR1 SEHNR and CDR2 FQNEAQ (reference sequence). CDR3 DNA sequence: TGTGCCAGCAGTGCTAGACTCCAAGAGACCCAGTACTTC. It encodes CASSARLQETQYF.

This clonotype showed up just a few times. This chain uses TRBV12-5 with TRBJ1-5, with D unresolved. This CDR3 is built from 11 residues. Germline V gene sequence: CDR1 LGHNT, CDR2 FRNRAP. V gave up 7 bases and J gave up 1 base, with 2 bases separating them. CDR3 sequence: CASASNQPQHF. Written as DNA, the CDR3 is TGTGCTAGTGCCAGCAATCAGCCCCAGCATTTT.

This clonotype has at least ten counts. The CDR3 here is CASSRIRVDTQYF. In nucleotides, the CDR3 is TGTGCCAGCAGCCGAATAAGGGTAGATACGCAGTATTTT. The chain employs TRBV7-6 and TRBJ2-3; the D is unclear. Germline-derived CDR1 and CDR2 are SGHVS and FNYEAQ. This CDR3 region has 13 residues. V lost 5 bases, J lost 5 bases, and 11 bases lay in between.

This clonotype was found many times. The CDR3 region is CSAKGVGYEQYF. DNA for the CDR3: TGCAGTGCTAAGGGGGTGGGCTACGAGCAGTACTTC. The rearrangement uses TRBV20-1 and TRBJ2-7; tentative D call: TRBD1 (6 bases). Germline V gene data show CDR1 as DFQATT and CDR2 as SNEGSKA (reference sequence). The CDR3 length is 12 residues. The germline V and J ends were trimmed by 4 bases and 3 bases, with 10 bases remaining between them.

This clonotype was seen repeatedly, ten times or more. The chain employs TRBV7-2 and TRBJ2-4, with D possibly being TRBD1 or TRBD2 (6 bases each). This CDR3 spans 18 amino acids. Germline-derived CDR1 and CDR2 are SGHTA and FQGNSA. The V end lost 2 bases, the J end lost 2 bases, and 19 bases lay between the germline ends. The CDR3 spells CASSLTQRGHGPKNIQYF. The CDR3 DNA reads TGTGCCAGCAGCTTAACTCAACGGGGGCATGGTCCCAAAAACATTCAGTACTTC.

This clonotype was observed a few times. The genes are TRBV29-1 and TRBJ2-7, with no clear D. The CDR3 sequence is 11 residues long. Germline CDR1 is SQVTM and CDR2 is ANQGSEA. V gave up 6 bases and J gave up 1 base, with 7 bases separating them. The CDR3 is CSVKASYEQYF. The DNA of the CDR3 is TGCAGCGTGAAAGCTTCCTACGAGCAGTACTTC.

This clonotype showed up just a few times. The rearrangement links TRBV7-6 to TRBJ1-5, with a weak D call TRBD1 (6 bases). Germline-derived CDR1 and CDR2 are SGHVS and FNYEAQ. V shed 1 base and J shed 0 bases, with 10 bases lying between them. The CDR3 consists of 16 residues. CDR3 sequence reads: CASSLETGYSNQPQHF. As DNA, the CDR3 is TGTGCCAGCAGCTTAGAGACAGGTTATAGCAATCAGCCCCAGCATTTT. Variable domain in full (rest from reference TRBV7-6 and TRBJ1-5): GAGVSQSPRYKVTKRGQDVALRCDPISGHVSLYWYRQALGQGPEFLTYFNYEAQQDKSGLPNDRFSAERPEGSISTLTIQRTEQRDSAMYRCASSLETGYSNQPQHFGDGTRLSIL.

This clonotype was recorded many times. The CDR3 loop is CASSEWSGGAYSNQPQHF. The CDR3 nucleotides are TGTGCCAGCAGTGAATGGTCAGGGGGAGCATATAGCAATCAGCCCCAGCATTTT. The V and J genes are TRBV6-1 and TRBJ1-5; 7 positions match TRBD1. J gave up 0 bases and V 2 bases, and 10 bases lay outside the gene matches. CDR3 length: 18 amino acids. Germline lookup yields CDR1 MNHNS and CDR2 SASEGT.